This T cell receptor beta chain was recovered during a study of T cell repertoires in cytomegalovirus infection. MiXCR, run by TCRdb on the reads, gives a single entry per CDR3 protein. The sample has over 450,000 distinct CDR3 sequences, about 11% seen once. Study results and caveats: There were carriers of CMV plus the relevant HLA, and cumulative public TCR beta family frequency identified them.

As concerns this clonotype: Its antigen is still unknown. The junction departs from the called germline gene at one end, perhaps through a read error.

Germline assignment: CDR1 SGHAT and CDR2 FQNNGV. The CDR3 has 13 residues. Specimen: PBMCs. This chain uses TRBV11-2 with TRBJ2-7; 8 bases line up with TRBD1. The receptor was derived from a human donor in good health (CMV status not recorded). Some clones in this sample may be carry-over from other donors' samples. Here the CDR3 reads CASRNQGAYKQYF. The CDR3 DNA reads as TGTGCCAGCAGGAACCAGGGGGCCTACAAGCAGTACTTC.